Detailed here is one T cell receptor (beta chain). The method was immunoSEQ multiplex PCR; TCRdb's version includes in-frame clones alone and lacks a portion of them. The sample includes approximately 190,000 clones, roughly 88% seen only once; the top ten take about 6.8%. This record comes from a study of blood T cell repertoires in COVID-19. CDR1 is LGHNT and CDR2 is FRNRAP in the germline V gene. This CDR3 is built from 16 residues. V dropped 1 base and J dropped 0 bases, with 10 bases sitting between them. The rearrangement joins TRBV12-5 to TRBJ2-1; perhaps TRBD2 as D (5 bases). Sequencing input: peripheral blood. The clonotype originates from a middle-aged woman who had recovered from COVID-19. CDR3 sequence reads: CASGLGAGTSYNEQFF. The CDR3 bases are TGTGCTAGTGGTTTGGGGGCGGGCACCTCCTACAATGAGCAGTTCTTC.